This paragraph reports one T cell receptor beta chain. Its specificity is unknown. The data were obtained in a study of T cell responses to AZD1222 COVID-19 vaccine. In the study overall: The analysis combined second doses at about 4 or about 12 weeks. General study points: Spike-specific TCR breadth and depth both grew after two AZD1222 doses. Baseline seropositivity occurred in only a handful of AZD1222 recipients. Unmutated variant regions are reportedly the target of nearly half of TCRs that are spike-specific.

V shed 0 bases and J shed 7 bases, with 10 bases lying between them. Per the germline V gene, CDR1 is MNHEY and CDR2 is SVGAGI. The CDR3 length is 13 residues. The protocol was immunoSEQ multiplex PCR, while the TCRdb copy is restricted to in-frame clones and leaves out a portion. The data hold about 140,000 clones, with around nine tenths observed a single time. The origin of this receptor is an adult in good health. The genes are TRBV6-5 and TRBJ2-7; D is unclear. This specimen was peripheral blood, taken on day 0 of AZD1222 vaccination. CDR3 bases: TGTGCCAGCAGTTACTCGCTCGGTTGGGAGCAGTACTTC. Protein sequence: CASSYSLGWEQYF.